One and the same sample provided the 24 T cell receptor beta chains below, sequenced in a study of blood T cells in healthy people across ages. With a J-beta primer mix and a sample-barcoded 5' primer, a second PCR ran 7 to 11 cycles. TCRdb used MiXCR to reprocess the 5' RACE reads, holding one entry per CDR3 protein. The table lists more than 900,000 distinct CDR3 sequences, about 23% of them singletons. The sample also formed part of further work on T cells of mothers and their children.

The sequencing sample was made of blood. These receptor sequences come from a girl between 2 and 10 years old in good health.

There are a few counts of this clonotype. The chain employs TRBV29-1 and TRBJ2-5, with a weak D call TRBD1 (7 bases). TRBJ2-7 matches the DNA end more closely, so the J call is doubtful. There are 13 residues in the CDR3. Germline V gives CDR1 SQVTM, CDR2 ANQGSEA. CDR3 nucleotides: TGCAGCGTTGCGGCAGGGGGGAATTCCGAGCAGTACTTC. This gives the protein CSVAAGGNSEQYF.

CDR3 amino acids: CASSLGARQPQHF. The CDR3 DNA sequence: TGTGCCAGCAGTTTAGGGGCCAGGCAGCCCCAGCATTTT. The genes are TRBV28 and TRBJ1-5; a weak D match, TRBD1 (5 bases). The CDR3 extends over 13 amino acids. The germline V and J ends were trimmed by 2 bases and 7 bases, with 9 bases remaining between them. CDR1 MDHEN and CDR2 SYDVKM come from the germline V gene.

CDR3 in amino acids: CASSERVGEKLFF. As DNA, the CDR3 is TGTGCCAGCAGTGAACGGGTCGGTGAAAAACTGTTTTTT. The chain carries TRBV6-1 and TRBJ1-4; D remains ambiguous. Between the trimmed V and J ends, which lost 2 bases and 7 bases, there was a span of 8 bases. Looked up from germline, CDR1 is MNHNS and CDR2 is SASEGT. The length of the CDR3 is 13 residues.

This clonotype was counted a few times. The chain has TRBV5-6 and TRBJ2-5; the match to TRBD2 covers 12 bases. The J call may be in error: the DNA end matches TRBJ2-1 better. The CDR3 is made up of 16 amino acids. CDR1 and CDR2 from the germline V gene are SGHDT and YYEEEE. The CDR3 coding sequence is TGTGCCAGCAGCTTGCCTAGCGGGGGGGCCGGTAATGAGCAGTTCTTC. Translation gives CASSLPSGGAGNEQFF.

This clonotype was counted between two and nine times. The chain couples TRBV2 to TRBJ2-7; TRBD1 is a possible D gene (6 bases). This CDR3 has 13 residues. V gave up 8 bases and J gave up 4 bases, with 15 bases separating them. CDR1 is SNHLY, CDR2 FYNNEI, per germline. The CDR3, as DNA: TGTGCCAGCGACGGACAGATTAGTTACGAGCAGTACTTC. Residues: CASDGQISYEQYF.

V gene TRBV6-5 combines with J gene TRBJ1-6, with D possibly matching TRBD1 (5 bases). This CDR3 is 15 amino acids long. From germline, CDR1 is MNHEY and CDR2 SVGAGI. V dropped 6 bases and J dropped 3 bases, with 12 bases sitting between them. CDR3 bases: TGTGCCAGCAGGACATTTGGGGGCTATAATTCACCCCTCCACTTT. Translating gives CASRTFGGYNSPLHF.

This clonotype was observed a few times. V and J are TRBV7-2 and TRBJ2-7; 7 bases match TRBD2. The V and J ends lost 2 bases and 4 bases, in that order; junction bases with no gene match: 8. Germline V gene lookup returns CDR1 SGHTA and CDR2 FQGNSA. The CDR3 contains 15 residues. CDR3 nucleotide sequence: TGTGCCAGCAGCTTATTTGGCGGGAGTGGGTACGAGCAGTACTTC. Protein product: CASSLFGGSGYEQYF.

The chain has TRBV4-3 and TRBJ1-1, with a tentative D call TRBD1 (6 bases). The CDR3 contains 16 residues. Between the trimmed V and J ends, which lost 0 bases and 4 bases, there was a span of 15 bases. CDR1 and CDR2 from the germline V gene are LGHNA and YSLEER. The CDR3 DNA sequence: TGCGCCAGCAGCCAAGACGGGGCGGGGGGCGTCACTGAAGCTTTCTTT. Amino acids: CASSQDGAGGVTEAFF.

This chain links TRBV6-1 with TRBJ1-2, with no clear D. The CDR3 sequence is 14 residues long. Deletions cut 2 bases from V and 0 bases from J, with 7 bases between. CDR1 MNHNS and CDR2 SASEGT come from the germline V gene. The DNA of the CDR3 is TGTGCCAGCAGTGAAATGGTTACTAACTATGGCTACACCTTC. It translates to CASSEMVTNYGYTF.

The chain links TRBV7-3 to TRBJ2-1; 8 bases map to TRBD2. The closer fit of TRBJ2-5 to the DNA end suggests the J call may be wrong. The length of the CDR3 is 16 residues. The germline V gene has CDR1 SGHTA and CDR2 FQGTGA. DNA for the CDR3: TGTGCCAGCAGCTTAGAAGGGGCGGGGGGCTCGGAGACCCAGTACTTC. Translating gives CASSLEGAGGSETQYF.

This clonotype was counted only a few times. This chain connects TRBV4-1 to TRBJ2-7; D is undetermined. Per the germline V gene, CDR1 is MGHRA and CDR2 is YSYEKL. V lost 0 bases and J lost 5, with 8 bases in between. The CDR3 runs 13 residues. Here the CDR3 DNA reads TGCGCCAGCAGCCAAGAGCGGCTCCACGAGCAGTACTTC. Protein sequence: CASSQERLHEQYF.

The V gene is TRBV6-1, the J gene TRBJ2-4; D gene unclear. The CDR3 is 14 amino acids. Trimming cost V 6 bases and J 1 base, with 10 bases left between them. Germline lookup yields CDR1 MNHNS and CDR2 SASEGT. CDR3: CASRAGWAKNIQYF. DNA of the CDR3: TGTGCCAGCAGGGCAGGTTGGGCCAAAAACATTCAGTACTTC.

This clonotype came up a few times. The chain's CDR3 is CASSRKYDRALSNIQYF. CDR3 coding DNA: TGTGCCAGCAGCCGAAAATACGACAGGGCCTTATCAAACATTCAGTACTTC. This chain joins TRBV7-9 and TRBJ2-4; TRBD1 agrees at 7 bases. Looked up from germline, CDR1 is SEHNR and CDR2 is FQNEAQ (reference sequence). The CDR3 consists of 17 residues. V was clipped by 5 bases and J by 6 bases; unmatched bases: 16.

The chain employs TRBV4-1 and TRBJ2-2, with 9 bases lining up with TRBD2. The trim removed 6 bases at V and 4 bases at J, leaving 6 bases unmatched. CDR3 size: 15 residues. From germline, CDR1 is MGHRA and CDR2 YSYEKL. DNA of the CDR3: TGCGCCAGCAGGGAAAGCGGGGGGCTCACCGGGGAGCTGTTTTTT. Amino acid sequence: CASRESGGLTGELFF.

The chain joins TRBV6-2 or TRBV6-3 to TRBJ2-5; 7 positions match TRBD2. V lost 6 bases and J lost 5; bases outside the gene matches: 12. The CDR3 is made up of 15 amino acids. Germline assignment: CDR1 MNHEY and CDR2 SVGEGT. CDR3 residues: CASSRSGGNGETQYF. For the CDR3, the DNA is TGTGCCAGCAGCCGATCGGGGGGAAACGGGGAGACCCAGTACTTC.

This clonotype appeared a few times. The chain carries TRBV9 and TRBJ2-2, with 7 bases lining up with TRBD1. Germline values: CDR1 SGDLS, CDR2 YYNGEE. The CDR3 is 18 amino acids. The junction had 12 bases not matched to a gene; V was cut back by 0 bases and J by 4 bases. The CDR3 nucleotides read TGTGCCAGCAGCGTAGCTTTTAAAGGGGGCGCGAGCACCGGGGAGCTGTTTTTT. Its translation is CASSVAFKGGASTGELFF.

The chain recombines TRBV5-1 with TRBJ1-4, with D perhaps TRBD1 (5 bases). From germline, CDR1 is SGHRS and CDR2 YFSETQ. The V end lost 1 base, the J end lost 8 bases, and 9 bases lay between the germline ends. The CDR3 runs to 13 residues. The CDR3 DNA reads TGCGCCAGCAGCTTGACAGGAATGGAAAAACTGTTTTTT. Protein: CASSLTGMEKLFF.

This clonotype has a handful of counts. This chain uses TRBV2 with TRBJ1-1, with D tentatively TRBD1 (6 bases). V gave up 3 bases and J gave up 10 bases, with 12 bases separating them. Germline CDR1 reads SNHLY; CDR2 reads FYNNEI. The CDR3 totals 12 residues. The CDR3 spells CASSDSGGRAFF. CDR3 nucleotides: TGTGCCAGCAGTGACTCGGGGGGCCGAGCTTTCTTT.

This chain links TRBV5-1 with TRBJ1-3; D is possibly TRBD1 (5 bases). Germline V gives CDR1 SGHRS, CDR2 YFSETQ. The CDR3 sequence is 14 residues long. V was shortened by 5 bases and J by 0 bases, with 9 bases between the two germline ends. The CDR3 is CASRWGTSGNTIYF. In nucleotides, the CDR3 is TGCGCCAGCAGGTGGGGGACCTCTGGAAACACCATATATTTT.

V and J are TRBV11-2 and TRBJ2-3; D gene unclear. The germline V gene has CDR1 SGHAT and CDR2 FQNNGV. V lost 5 bases to trimming and J lost 7 bases, with 7 bases between them. The CDR3 runs 11 residues. The CDR3 loop reads CASSIRNTQYF. As DNA, the CDR3 is TGTGCCAGCAGCATTAGAAATACGCAGTATTTT.

This clonotype showed up just a few times. The chain combines TRBV6-1 with TRBJ2-7, with D tentatively TRBD1 or TRBD2 (5 bases each). Germline CDR1 and CDR2: MNHNS and SASEGT. The CDR3 has 13 amino acids. CDR3 bases: TGTGCCAGCAGAAACAAGGCCTCGGGGACGCCACGCGTC. This sequence encodes CASRNKASGTPRV.

Remarks on this clonotype: At one boundary the junction diverges from the germline segment, which might be a read error. V is TRBV3-1 and J is TRBJ2-5; the D gene is possibly TRBD2 (6 bases). The J call could be wrong; TRBJ2-7 is a better fit for the DNA end. The CDR3 runs to 15 residues. Looked up from germline, CDR1 is LGHDT and CDR2 is YNNKEL (reference sequence). CDR3 residues: CASSPELAITYEQYF. DNA of the CDR3: TGTGCTAGCAGCCCAGAACTAGCTATCACCTACGAGCAGTACTTC.

Many counts were recorded for this clonotype. The V gene is TRBV20-1, the J gene TRBJ2-5, with TRBD1 matching 7 bases. The J call may be in error: the DNA end matches TRBJ2-7 better. CDR1 is DFQATT, CDR2 SNEGSKA, per germline (reference sequence). The CDR3 extends over 14 amino acids. The CDR3 region is CSADPGQLTYEQYF. The CDR3 DNA is TGCAGTGCAGATCCGGGACAGCTCACCTACGAGCAGTACTTC.

The rearrangement links TRBV6-1 to TRBJ1-1; D gene unclear. The ends were cut back, 5 bases at V and 6 bases at J, with 7 bases in the middle. CDR3 size: 11 residues. Germline V gene sequence: CDR1 MNHNS, CDR2 SASEGT. Here the CDR3 reads CASSPVAEAFF. The DNA of the CDR3 is TGTGCCAGCAGTCCGGTGGCTGAAGCTTTCTTT.